Listed below are T cell receptor beta chains from one sample, sequenced in a study of blood T cells in healthy people across ages. TCRdb re-derived calls from the 5' RACE reads in MiXCR, one entry per CDR3 protein. The sample yields over 600,000 distinct CDR3 sequences, about half seen once. Material for sequencing was blood. Receptors originate from a man at least 80 years old in good health. The CDR3 runs from the conserved cysteine through the conserved F or W. Rows may omit the clone size; those that give it use once, few, many or a size class.

clone_size v_call cdr3_aa
many TRBV3-1 CASRFAGTNNEQFF
- TRBV12-3/TRBV12-4 CASSDGLAGGIDGEEFF
- TRBV28 CASSPTYQPQHF
once TRBV27 CASRLAGPRTGELFF
- TRBV6-1 CASSATGTRRHEQFF
- TRBV20-1 CSARDPRTRGYTF
- TRBV20-1 CSASRGRGNQPQHF
once TRBV15 CATSNQTSGGQETQYF
few TRBV28 CASSAILRADEQFF
- TRBV2 CASSELAGGEQFF
many TRBV12-3/TRBV12-4 CASRRQGNTGELFF
once TRBV7-2 CASSLAAGANEQYF
once TRBV12-3/TRBV12-4 CASSLFPDGTVQETQYF
- TRBV12-3/TRBV12-4 CASSRGTGTNIQYF
- TRBV29-1 CSVGWGIEQYF
- TRBV7-2 CASSLVGAGRALLAQNIQYF
- TRBV16 CASSLTSVTGELFF
few TRBV7-3 CASSFSFVAGIYEQFF
- TRBV12-3/TRBV12-4 CASSPMRGDTQYF
once TRBV7-9 CASTGAEVPGELFF
many TRBV19 CASSIDLAGTYNEQFF
- TRBV12-3/TRBV12-4 CAIGRGTDTQYF
many TRBV6-2/TRBV6-3 CASSYASGSYEQYF
few TRBV20-1 CSARETVSNEQFF
few TRBV7-9 CASSDPGQGASYEQYF
few TRBV6-1 CASSFWGRGDLNTEAFF